This T cell receptor beta chain was profiled in a study of T cells after posttransplantation cyclophosphamide. As to this clone: The target antigen is unknown. Within the sample, other DNA sequences also encode this same CDR3.

The repertoire was sequenced with immunoSEQ multiplex PCR; TCRdb's copy has only in-frame clones and lacks some. The sample lists roughly 20,000 clones; 65% to 75% were seen once. Whole-study results and caveats: Later blood repertoires were often dominated by clones from the donor CD8+ memory compartment. Blood and skin or GI T cell repertoires showed limited TRB overlap. TRB clonality was highly associated with recipient CMV seropositivity and reactivation.

A marrow graft followed busulfan-fludarabine conditioning, with cyclophosphamide on days +3 and +4. J gave up 1 base and V 4 bases, and 3 bases lay outside the gene matches. In germline, CDR1 is SGHRS, CDR2 YFSETQ. The CDR3 runs 15 residues. The specimen was PBMCs, collected after an allogeneic stem cell transplant with post-transplant cyclophosphamide. The chain has TRBV5-1 and TRBJ2-2, with TRBD1 matching over 8 bases. The TCR comes from a male patient between 25 and 40 years old who received an allogeneic stem cell transplant from a related donor, was CMV-positive, and had acute GVHD only. Certain T cells may be donor cells from the graft. CDR3 sequence (DNA): TGCGCCAGCAGCCTAGGACAGGGGAACACCGGGGAGCTGTTTTTT. It is translated as CASSLGQGNTGELFF. Combining the CDR3 with reference TRBV5-1 and TRBJ2-2 gives the whole variable domain KAGVTQTPRYLIKTRGQQVTLSCSPISGHRSVSWYQQTPGQGLQFLFEYFSETQRNKGNFPGRFSGRQFSNSRSEMNVSTLELGDSALYLCASSLGQGNTGELFFGEGSRLTVL.